This T cell receptor (beta chain) was captured by sequencing in a study of blood T cell repertoires in COVID-19. Study details: There were acute and convalescent COVID-19 samples, and they came from the United States, Italy and Spain.

CDR1 and CDR2 from the germline V gene are SGHAT and FQNNGV. The CDR3 totals 13 residues. The V end was cut by 6 bases, the J end by 1 base, with 10 bases between. As handled by the study authors: Estimation of nucleated cell counts was performed using reference gene primer amplification. Sequencing was performed with immunoSEQ multiplex PCR; in TCRdb, only in-frame clones are kept and a portion is missing. V, J and clone size were drawn from that table, and D and trimming were deduced from the DNA. The table has fewer than 150,000 clones, about 91% seen once. This clone occurred a few times. The chain links TRBV11-2 to TRBJ2-7; D not resolved. The TCR comes from a human donor in a cohort sampled during active COVID-19. The sample was peripheral blood. The CDR3 coding sequence is TGTGCCAGCAGTCTCGCAGGTTCCTACGAGCAGTACTTC. Its translation is CASSLAGSYEQYF.